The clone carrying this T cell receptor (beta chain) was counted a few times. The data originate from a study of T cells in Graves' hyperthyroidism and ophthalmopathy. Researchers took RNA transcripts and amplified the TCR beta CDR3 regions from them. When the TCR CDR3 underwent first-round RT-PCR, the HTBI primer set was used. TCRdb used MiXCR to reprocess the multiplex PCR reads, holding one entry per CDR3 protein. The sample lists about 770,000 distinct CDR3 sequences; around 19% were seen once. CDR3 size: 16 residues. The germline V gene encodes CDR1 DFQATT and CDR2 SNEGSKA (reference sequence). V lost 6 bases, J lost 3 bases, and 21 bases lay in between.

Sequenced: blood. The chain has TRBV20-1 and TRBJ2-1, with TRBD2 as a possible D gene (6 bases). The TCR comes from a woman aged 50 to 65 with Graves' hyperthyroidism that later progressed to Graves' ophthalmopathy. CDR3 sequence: CSASRPGGGNYNEQFF. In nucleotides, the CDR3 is TGCAGTGCGAGCCGCCCCGGGGGAGGTAACTACAATGAGCAGTTCTTC.